The clone carrying this T cell receptor beta chain was observed many times. Its antigen remains unknown. One entry per CDR3 protein results from TCRdb running MiXCR on the 5' RACE reads. The sample yields nearly 250,000 distinct CDR3 sequences, 5.5% to 8% seen once. From germline, CDR1 is LGHDT and CDR2 YNNKEL (reference sequence). The CDR3 is 14 amino acids. Trimming shortened V by 4 bases and J by 0 bases, and 9 bases separated the two germline ends. The sample belongs to a study of identical twins. Overall study findings and caveats: For monozygotic twins, models underestimated out-of-frame TCR alpha sharing.

A further study also used this sample, focusing on yellow fever vaccine responses in identical twins.

The origin of this receptor is a woman aged 18-29 years in good health. Input material: memory (CD45RO+) T cells sorted from blood. The V gene is TRBV3-1, the J gene TRBJ1-1; no firm D call. The CDR3 loop is CASSLTVMNTEAFF. CDR3 DNA sequence: TGTGCCAGCAGCCTGACCGTCATGAACACTGAAGCTTTCTTT.